One sample yielded the 7 T cell receptor beta chains listed below, sequenced in a study of blood T cell repertoires in COVID-19. Sequenced by immunoSEQ multiplex PCR; TCRdb stores in-frame clones only, minus some. Found here are 650,000 to 800,000 clones, 80% to 90% of them singletons; the top ten hold 0.2% to 0.3%. Sequencing was carried out using peripheral blood. Receptor source: a woman aged 18-35 years with acute or convalescent COVID-19.

The chain links TRBV4-3 to TRBJ1-2; D is unresolved. The CDR3 has 14 amino acids. Trimming shortened V by 0 bases and J by 8 bases, and 13 bases separated the two germline ends. Germline V gives CDR1 LGHNA, CDR2 YSLEER. The CDR3 DNA is TGCGCCAGCAGCCAAGATGCTGCGCTAGGCGGCTACACCTTC. Protein: CASSQDAALGGYTF.

The gene calls are TRBV5-1 and TRBJ2-6, with D tentatively TRBD1 (6 bases). CDR1 is SGHRS and CDR2 is YFSETQ in the germline V gene. The CDR3 extends over 19 amino acids. V gave up 1 base and J gave up 0 bases, with 17 bases separating them. The CDR3 region is CASSLNPRGSFSGANVLTF. CDR3 sequence (DNA): TGCGCCAGCAGCTTGAACCCCAGGGGTTCTTTCTCTGGGGCCAACGTCCTGACTTTC.

The CDR3 sequence: CATRDNGLEVTDTQYF. CDR3 DNA sequence: TGTGCCACCAGGGACAACGGACTAGAGGTCACAGATACGCAGTATTTT. V gene TRBV15 combines with J gene TRBJ2-3, with 7 bases aligning to TRBD2. There are 16 residues in the CDR3. Per germline, CDR1 LNHNV and CDR2 YYDKDF (reference sequence). Trimming took 6 bases from V and 2 from J; bases not matched to a gene: 11.

The CDR3 sequence: CASSLFRTATGNTIYF. For the CDR3, the DNA is TGTGCCAGCAGTTTATTCCGGACAGCCACTGGAAACACCATATATTTT. V usage is TRBV28 and J usage is TRBJ1-3; the D gene is possibly TRBD1 (6 bases). Germline V gene sequence: CDR1 MDHEN, CDR2 SYDVKM. CDR3 length equals 16 residues. Deletions cut 1 base from V and 2 bases from J, with 12 bases between. The full variable domain, in which reference TRBV28 and TRBJ1-3 provide the parts outside the CDR3, is DVKVTQSSRYLVKRTGEKVFLECVQDMDHENMFWYRQDPGLGLRLIYFSYDVKMKEKGDIPEGYSVSREKKERFSLILESASTNQTSMYLCASSLFRTATGNTIYFGEGSWLTVV.

The chain employs TRBV5-1 and TRBJ2-1; maybe TRBD1 (6 bases). V gave up 4 bases and J gave up 5 bases, with 16 bases separating them. There are 15 residues in the CDR3. Germline-derived CDR1 and CDR2 are SGHRS and YFSETQ. The CDR3 reads CASSTGQGDNNEQFF. CDR3 sequence (DNA): TGCGCCAGCAGCACGGGACAAGGGGATAACAATGAGCAGTTCTTC.

This clone has only one observation. The rearrangement uses TRBV7-6 and TRBJ2-5, with 8 nucleotides matching TRBD2. V shed 4 bases, J shed 3 bases, and the junction held 4 bases outside the gene matches. This CDR3 has 14 amino acids. Germline CDR1 is SGHVS and CDR2 is FNYEAQ. The CDR3, as DNA: TGTGCCAGCAGCTCCCCGGGGGGGGAAGAGACCCAGTACTTC. It is translated as CASSSPGGEETQYF. Full variable domain (rest looked up from reference TRBV7-6 and TRBJ2-5): GAGVSQSPRYKVTKRGQDVALRCDPISGHVSLYWYRQALGQGPEFLTYFNYEAQQDKSGLPNDRFSAERPEGSISTLTIQRTEQRDSAMYRCASSSPGGEETQYFGPGTRLLVL.

The rearrangement joins TRBV3-1 (or the pseudogene TRBV3-2) to TRBJ1-2, with D possibly matching TRBD1 (5 bases). Trimming took off 0 bases at V and 0 bases at J, with 11 bases between the two ends. This CDR3 has 16 amino acids. The germline V gene encodes CDR1 LGHDT and CDR2 YNNKEL (reference sequence). In DNA form, the CDR3 reads TGTGCCAGCAGCCAAGATCGTAAAGGGGCTAACTATGGCTACACCTTC. Translated, it gives CASSQDRKGANYGYTF.